A single sample gave rise to the 2 T cell receptor beta chains below, sequenced in a study of cytomegalovirus exposure and HLA in healthy donors. PCR amplification relied on 60 Vbeta primers (plus 13 Jbeta primers). Data came from immunoSEQ multiplex PCR; TCRdb stores just in-frame clones and leaves some out. The sample table sets out fewer than 150,000 clones. Sequencing was carried out using PBMCs. Receptor source: a man in his forties or fifties in good health and CMV-seronegative.

V and J are TRBV21-1 and TRBJ2-7; the table calls TRBD2, which could not be checked here. TRBV21-1 is described as a pseudogene. The CDR3 has 14 residues. The CDR3 sequence is CASSAPGKSYEQYF. The DNA for the CDR3 is TGTGCCAGCAGCGCGCCGGGGAAGTCCTACGAGCAGTACTTC.

V gene TRBV5-1 combines with J gene TRBJ2-1; TRBD1 matches 8 bases. Germline-derived CDR1 and CDR2 are SGHRS and YFSETQ. This CDR3 region has 16 residues. V was pared by 5 bases and J by 3 bases, with 10 bases of the junction left unmatched. In DNA form, the CDR3 reads TGCGCCAGCAGTCAAGGGACAGGATCCCTCTACAATGAGCAGTTCTTC. It is translated as CASSQGTGSLYNEQFF.